This entry concerns a single T cell receptor beta chain. Its antigen is currently unknown. Next came a second PCR, run for about 7 to 12 cycles, which used a sample-barcoded 5' primer along with a J-beta primer mix. Tagging of each cDNA molecule was performed by a template-switch adaptor with 12 random nucleotides. One entry per CDR3 protein, called by TCRdb with MiXCR from the 5' RACE reads. The sample lists 1.5 million to 1.8 million distinct CDR3 sequences; around 40% were seen once. These data come from a study of blood T cells in healthy people across ages. This CDR3 is built from 15 residues. V lost 3 bases to trimming and J lost 9 bases, with 18 bases between them. In germline, CDR1 is SGHDN, CDR2 FVKESK. Isolated PBMCs totaled at least 7 million in each sample. Study conclusions and caveats: Per million T cells, the diversity of TCR beta decreased roughly linearly as age advanced. Compared with aged donors, long-lived donors showed fewer expanded clones, suggesting selection.

The TCR comes from a woman aged 18-29 years in good health. The sequencing sample was made of blood. This chain links TRBV14 with TRBJ2-1; D may be TRBD1 (5 bases). CDR3 DNA: TGTGCCAGCAGCCAGGCAGGGCTGGTATCGGCTGAGCAGTTCTTC. Translating gives CASSQAGLVSAEQFF.